The source of this T cell receptor beta chain is a study of blood T cell repertoires in COVID-19. Study context: Sites in the United States, Italy and Spain provided acute and convalescent COVID-19 samples. PBMCs, B-cell-depleted T cells, or T cells provided the cDNA or gDNA that made up the material.

Produced via immunoSEQ multiplex PCR; TCRdb's table is partial and in-frame only. There are some 21,000 clones in the sample; about nine tenths occur only once, and approximately 20% lies in the top ten. V lost 6 bases, J lost 7 bases, and 10 bases lay in between. The CDR3 extends over 13 amino acids. Germline V gives CDR1 LNHDA, CDR2 SQIVND (reference sequence). The sample consisted of peripheral blood. The chain links TRBV19 to TRBJ1-6; possibly TRBD1 for D (5 bases). The sequence was obtained from a human donor in a cohort sampled during active COVID-19. CDR3 sequence reads: CASRDGGNSPLHF. CDR3 DNA sequence: TGTGCCAGTAGAGACGGGGGGAATTCACCCCTCCACTTT.